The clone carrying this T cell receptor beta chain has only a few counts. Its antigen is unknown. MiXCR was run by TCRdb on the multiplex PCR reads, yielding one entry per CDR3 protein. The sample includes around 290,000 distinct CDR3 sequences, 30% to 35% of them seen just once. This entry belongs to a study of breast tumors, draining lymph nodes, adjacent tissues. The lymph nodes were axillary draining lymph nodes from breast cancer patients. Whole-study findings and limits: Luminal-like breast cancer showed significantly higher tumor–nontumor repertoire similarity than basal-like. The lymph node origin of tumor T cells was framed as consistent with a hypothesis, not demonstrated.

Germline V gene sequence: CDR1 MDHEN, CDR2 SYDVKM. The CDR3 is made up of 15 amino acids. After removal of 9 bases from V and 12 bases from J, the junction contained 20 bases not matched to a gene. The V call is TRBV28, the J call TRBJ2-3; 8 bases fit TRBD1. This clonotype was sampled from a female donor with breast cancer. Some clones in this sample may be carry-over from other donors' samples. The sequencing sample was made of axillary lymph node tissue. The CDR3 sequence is CASLRQTTGDQRQYF. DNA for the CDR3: TGTGCCAGTTTAAGACAAACGACAGGGGACCAACGACAGTATTTT.